The 32 T cell receptor beta chains below all came from one sample that was sequenced in a study of T-cell memory formation after mild COVID-19. TCRdb re-analysed the 5' RACE reads in MiXCR, keeping a single row per CDR3 protein. The sample yields 450,000 to 700,000 distinct CDR3 sequences, about 20% seen once. The sequenced material came from PBMCs or a T cell subset sorted from them (not recorded which). The receptor source for this set is an adult woman who had mild COVID-19 (a few samples of this study predate the infection). Cell type and time point are not known.

This clonotype was found a few times. The genes are TRBV10-3 and TRBJ1-1; D is unresolved. V lost 8 bases and J 0 bases, leaving 7 bases between the germline ends. The CDR3 has 12 amino acids. CDR1 ENHRY and CDR2 SYGVKD come from the germline V gene. The CDR3 DNA reads TGTGCCATCCGGAATTTGAACACTGAAGCTTTCTTT. Protein: CAIRNLNTEAFF.

The V and J genes are TRBV24-1 and TRBJ2-3; D is unclear. Germline V gene lookup returns CDR1 KGHDR and CDR2 SFDVKD. V shed 2 bases and J shed 3 bases, with 11 bases lying between them. The CDR3 extends over 15 amino acids. CDR3 bases: TGTGCCACCAGTGATTGGATTGGGGAAACAGATACGCAGTATTTT. The encoded protein is CATSDWIGETDTQYF.

The sample holds a few counts of this clonotype. The V call is TRBV29-1, the J call TRBJ2-1, with D tentatively TRBD1 (6 bases). Germline V gene sequence: CDR1 SQVTM, CDR2 ANQGSEA. V lost 5 bases and J lost 7, with 15 bases in between. This CDR3 is built from 13 residues. The CDR3 DNA reads as TGCAGCGTTCGGCAGGGGAATAAGAATGAGCAGTTCTTC. Translation: CSVRQGNKNEQFF.

This clonotype was detected many times. The J gene is TRBJ1-5, the V gene TRBV19, with D perhaps TRBD1 (5 bases). This CDR3 contains 14 residues. V lost 3 bases to trimming and J lost 2 bases, with 8 bases between them. Looked up from germline, CDR1 is LNHDA and CDR2 is SQIVND (reference sequence). Here the CDR3 reads CASSIETGNQPQHF. The CDR3 DNA reads TGTGCCAGTAGTATTGAGACAGGCAATCAGCCCCAGCATTTT.

V and J are TRBV5-1 and TRBJ1-6; the D is unclear. The CDR3 loop spans 13 amino acids. Germline V lookup: CDR1 SGHRS, CDR2 YFSETQ. Between the trimmed V and J ends, which lost 2 bases and 7 bases, there was a span of 7 bases. CDR3 residues: CASSFGENSPLHF. CDR3 coding DNA: TGCGCCAGCAGCTTCGGGGAGAATTCACCCCTCCACTTT. The entire variable domain, with the rest obtained from reference TRBV5-1 and TRBJ1-6, is as follows: KAGVTQTPRYLIKTRGQQVTLSCSPISGHRSVSWYQQTPGQGLQFLFEYFSETQRNKGNFPGRFSGRQFSNSRSEMNVSTLELGDSALYLCASSFGENSPLHFGNGTRLTVT.

This clonotype turned up a few times. This sequence joins TRBV11-2 and TRBJ1-6, with D perhaps TRBD1 (5 bases). Per the germline V gene, CDR1 is SGHAT and CDR2 is FQNNGV. The CDR3 runs 14 residues. Trimming shortened V by 0 bases and J by 10 bases, and 10 bases separated the two germline ends. The CDR3 sequence: CASSLDGGDSPLHF. The CDR3 DNA sequence: TGTGCCAGCAGCTTAGACGGAGGGGACTCACCCCTCCACTTT.

This clonotype was seen more than once but under ten times. The V and J genes are TRBV23-1 and TRBJ2-1; 15 nucleotides match TRBD2. TRBV23-1 is an ORF; its function is uncertain. CDR3 length equals 18 residues. V lost 4 bases, J lost 6 bases, and 10 bases stayed unmatched. CDR3 DNA sequence: TGCGCCAGCAGTCGAAGGACTAGCGGGAGGGCAGGGAGCAATGAGCAGTTCTTC. Encoded protein: CASSRRTSGRAGSNEQFF.

The V gene is TRBV5-1, the J gene TRBJ1-3, with D hard to call. The V gene lost 4 bases and the J gene lost 0 bases, with 11 bases spanning the gap. Germline V CDR1 and CDR2: SGHRS, YFSETQ. The CDR3 is 15 amino acids. The CDR3: CASSPESVSGNTIYF. For the CDR3, the DNA is TGCGCCAGCAGCCCGGAGAGCGTCTCTGGAAACACCATATATTTT.

This clonotype was seen a few times. The chain links TRBV5-1 to TRBJ2-2; TRBD2 aligns across 9 bases. Per germline, CDR1 SGHRS and CDR2 YFSETQ. The CDR3 has 18 amino acids. The ends lost 2 bases at V and 0 bases at J; junction bases unmatched: 8. CDR3 nucleotides: TGCGCCAGCAGCTTAATGCGGGGGGGAACCGCGAACACCGGGGAGCTGTTTTTT. This gives the protein CASSLMRGGTANTGELFF.

This chain connects TRBV6-5 to TRBJ2-1, with 8 bases matching TRBD2. After removal of 4 bases from V and 7 bases from J, the junction contained 9 bases not matched to a gene. CDR3 length equals 15 residues. Germline CDR1 MNHEY, CDR2 SVGAGI. The CDR3 bases are TGTGCCAGCAGTTCCCGGGGTAGCGGGAAGAATGAGCAGTTCTTC. Translating gives CASSSRGSGKNEQFF.

This sequence joins TRBV10-3 and TRBJ1-2; TRBD1 is a possible D gene (5 bases). CDR1 and CDR2 (germline): ENHRY, SYGVKD. The CDR3 sequence is 12 residues long. V was trimmed by 10 bases and J by 6 bases, leaving 15 bases between them. The CDR3 loop reads CATSRAGDGYTF. The CDR3 DNA is TGTGCCACTTCCAGGGCGGGGGATGGCTACACCTTC.

The chain links TRBV20-1 to TRBJ2-2, with TRBD2 matching 12 bases. Germline assignment: CDR1 DFQATT and CDR2 SNEGSKA (reference sequence). J gave up 7 bases and V 5 bases, and 2 bases lay outside the gene matches. The CDR3 runs 13 residues. The CDR3 is CSAGGLAGGELFF. The CDR3 nucleotides read TGCAGTGCTGGGGGACTAGCGGGCGGGGAGCTGTTTTTT.

This clonotype has just a few counts. V and J are TRBV5-1 and TRBJ1-2; tentative D call: TRBD1 (6 bases). V lost 4 bases and J 4 bases, leaving 14 bases between the germline ends. The CDR3 length is 14 residues. Germline CDR1 and CDR2: SGHRS and YFSETQ. The CDR3 is CASSLRGASYGYTF. CDR3 nucleotide sequence: TGCGCCAGCAGCCTCAGGGGCGCAAGCTATGGCTACACCTTC.

This clonotype showed up many times. The rearrangement joins TRBV15 to TRBJ2-1, with 7 bases fitting TRBD1. The CDR3 contains 15 residues. Germline trimming cut 0 bases from V and 4 bases from J; bases unmatched to any gene: 3. The germline gives CDR1 LNHNV, CDR2 YYDKDF (reference sequence). The chain's CDR3 is CATSRDGTEYNEQFF. In DNA form, the CDR3 reads TGTGCCACCAGCAGAGATGGGACAGAATACAATGAGCAGTTCTTC.

The rearrangement joins TRBV10-3 to TRBJ2-7; possible D gene TRBD1, 6 bases. The germline CDR1 and CDR2 sequences are ENHRY and SYGVKD. Trimming removed 4 bases at V and 1 base at J, with 14 bases between. There are 15 residues in the CDR3. The CDR3 nucleotides are TGTGCCATCAGTGCCCAGGACAGAGATTCCTACGAGCAGTACTTC. Translated, it gives CAISAQDRDSYEQYF.

The table lists this clonotype with a count of one. A much larger clone differs from this one at a single base, so this may be a read error. The rearrangement uses TRBV5-1 and TRBJ1-1; the D is unclear. V lost 3 bases to trimming and J lost 1 base, with 7 bases between them. The CDR3 extends over 13 amino acids. Germline V gene sequence: CDR1 SGHRS, CDR2 YFSETQ. The CDR3 bases are TGCGCCAGCAGCTCCTGGGAGAACACTGAAGCTTTCTTT. Translation gives CASSSWENTEAFF.

In its sample, this clonotype was seen many times. V is TRBV5-6 and J is TRBJ1-5, with D hard to call. This CDR3 region has 14 residues. Trimming cost V 0 bases and J 4 bases, with 8 bases left between them. Per germline, CDR1 SGHDT and CDR2 YYEEEE. As DNA, the CDR3 is TGTGCCAGCAGCTTGGCTCAGGTGAATCAGCCCCAGCATTTT. It is translated as CASSLAQVNQPQHF.

The chain carries TRBV24-1 and TRBJ2-3; tentatively, D is TRBD2 (5 bases). Germline V gives CDR1 KGHDR, CDR2 SFDVKD. The CDR3 loop spans 15 amino acids. The V end lost 1 base, the J end lost 4 bases, and 11 bases lay between the germline ends. CDR3 in amino acids: CATSDFRGSADTQYF. In DNA form, the CDR3 reads TGTGCCACCAGTGATTTTCGAGGGAGTGCAGATACGCAGTATTTT.

The rearrangement links TRBV5-1 to TRBJ2-1; no reliable D call. The ends were cut back, 1 base at V and 7 bases at J, with 12 bases in the middle. Germline V gene sequence: CDR1 SGHRS, CDR2 YFSETQ. The CDR3 runs 14 residues. The CDR3 DNA reads TGCGCCAGCAGCTTGTGGGGAAAGGAGAATGAGCAGTTCTTC. Translation gives CASSLWGKENEQFF.

V and J are TRBV11-2 and TRBJ2-2, with D perhaps assigned TRBD1 or TRBD2 (5 bases each). V lost 5 bases and J 13 bases, leaving 23 bases between the germline ends. CDR1 and CDR2 from the germline V gene are SGHAT and FQNNGV. The CDR3 is made up of 15 amino acids. The CDR3 bases are TGTGCCAGCAGCGACCTTTCCGGGGCAAGAAAGGGGCTGTTTTTT. Translated: CASSDLSGARKGLFF.

This clonotype was observed a handful of times. The rearrangement joins TRBV20-1 to TRBJ2-5; 10 nucleotides agree with TRBD2. Trimming removed 1 base from V and 3 bases from J; junction bases left unmatched: 5. The CDR3 sequence is 15 residues long. Germline CDR1 reads DFQATT; CDR2 reads SNEGSKA (reference sequence). The CDR3 is CSARVSGGVEETQYF. In DNA form, the CDR3 reads TGCAGTGCTAGAGTCAGCGGGGGGGTAGAAGAGACCCAGTACTTC.

This clonotype occurred a few times. CDR3 sequence (DNA): TGTGCCAGCAGTTTGTCAGGGACAGGAAACACCATATATTTT. It translates to CASSLSGTGNTIYF. The chain carries TRBV12-3 or TRBV12-4 and TRBJ1-3; D perhaps matches TRBD1 (6 bases). Deletions cut 3 bases from V and 4 bases from J, with 10 bases between. The CDR3 has 14 residues.

This clonotype came up a few times. The CDR3 is CAIGAAHTGELFF. The DNA for the CDR3 is TGTGCCATAGGGGCAGCCCACACCGGGGAGCTGTTTTTT. The chain joins TRBV24-1 to TRBJ2-2, with TRBD1 as a possible D gene (5 bases). Trimming cost V 11 bases and J 3 bases, with 12 bases left between them. Looked up from germline, CDR1 is KGHDR and CDR2 is SFDVKD. The CDR3 is 13 residues long.

The sample holds a few counts of this clonotype. This chain links TRBV29-1 with TRBJ1-1, with D maybe TRBD1 (6 bases). In germline, CDR1 is SQVTM, CDR2 ANQGSEA. V lost 4 bases and J lost 0, with 15 bases in between. This CDR3 has 15 amino acids. DNA for the CDR3: TGCAGCGTTGTAGGGGGACTGAACCTGAACACTGAAGCTTTCTTT. As protein: CSVVGGLNLNTEAFF.

J is TRBJ2-5 and V is TRBV29-1; 8 positions agree with TRBD1. The germline V gene has CDR1 SQVTM and CDR2 ANQGSEA. CDR3 size: 12 residues. V was pared by 4 bases and J by 2 bases, with 0 bases of the junction left unmatched. In DNA form, the CDR3 reads TGCAGCGTTGGGACAGGGCAAGAGACCCAGTACTTC. Encoded protein: CSVGTGQETQYF.

Details on this clonotype: This could be a read error, since a much larger clone is one nucleotide away. The gene calls are TRBV5-1 and TRBJ1-5; D is perhaps TRBD1 (5 bases). There are 14 residues in the CDR3. V was cut by 0 bases and J by 3 bases, with 7 bases left in between. Germline V gene sequence: CDR1 SGHRS, CDR2 YFSETQ. CDR3 protein: CASSLVGDNQPQHF. The DNA of the CDR3 is TGCGCCAGCAGCTTGGTAGGGGACAATCAGCCCCAGCATTTT.

V usage is TRBV2 and J usage is TRBJ1-2; weak D call: TRBD1 (5 bases). V lost 6 bases and J lost 0, with 8 bases in between. The CDR3 is made up of 13 amino acids. Germline CDR1 and CDR2: SNHLY and FYNNEI. For the CDR3, the DNA is TGTGCCAGCAGACAGGCAGCTAACTATGGCTACACCTTC. The encoded protein is CASRQAANYGYTF.

This clonotype has just a few counts. The chain combines TRBV12-3 or TRBV12-4 with TRBJ1-5; possibly TRBD1 for D (5 bases). With 5 bases removed from V and 5 bases from J, the gap between germline ends came to 13 bases. The length of the CDR3 is 14 residues. In DNA form, the CDR3 reads TGTGCCAGCAGTCCCTACCTAGGGGATCAGCCCCAGCATTTT. Its translation: CASSPYLGDQPQHF.

The gene calls are TRBV24-1 and TRBJ2-7; either TRBD1 or TRBD2 may fit D (5 bases each). Germline CDR1 is KGHDR and CDR2 is SFDVKD. V was trimmed by 5 bases and J by 3 bases, leaving 16 bases between them. There are 15 residues in the CDR3. CDR3 amino acids: CATSAPTEGFYEQYF. The CDR3 DNA sequence: TGTGCCACCAGTGCTCCGACAGAGGGGTTCTACGAGCAGTACTTC.

CDR3 sequence reads: CSVADGIYEQYF. CDR3 coding DNA: TGCAGCGTAGCGGACGGTATCTACGAGCAGTACTTC. This chain joins TRBV29-1 and TRBJ2-7; weak D call: TRBD2 (5 bases). Trimming removed 6 bases at V and 3 bases at J, with 12 bases between. Looked up from germline, CDR1 is SQVTM and CDR2 is ANQGSEA. The CDR3 length is 12 residues.

This clonotype occurred a few times. The chain joins TRBV20-1 to TRBJ2-1; tentatively, D is TRBD1 (5 bases). The CDR3 sequence is 13 residues long. CDR1 is DFQATT, CDR2 SNEGSKA, per germline (reference sequence). V shed 2 bases and J shed 4 bases, with 9 bases lying between them. CDR3 region: CSARQGLYNEQFF. The CDR3 DNA follows: TGCAGTGCTAGACAGGGCTTATACAATGAGCAGTTCTTC.

This clonotype was counted a few times. The rearrangement joins TRBV7-6 to TRBJ2-2; no firm D call. This CDR3 has 14 residues. The V and J ends lost 1 base and 5 bases respectively, with 8 bases between them. Germline-derived CDR1 and CDR2 are SGHVS and FNYEAQ. The CDR3, as DNA: TGTGCCAGCAGCTTAGAAGCCCAGACCGGGGAGCTGTTTTTT. This translates into CASSLEAQTGELFF.